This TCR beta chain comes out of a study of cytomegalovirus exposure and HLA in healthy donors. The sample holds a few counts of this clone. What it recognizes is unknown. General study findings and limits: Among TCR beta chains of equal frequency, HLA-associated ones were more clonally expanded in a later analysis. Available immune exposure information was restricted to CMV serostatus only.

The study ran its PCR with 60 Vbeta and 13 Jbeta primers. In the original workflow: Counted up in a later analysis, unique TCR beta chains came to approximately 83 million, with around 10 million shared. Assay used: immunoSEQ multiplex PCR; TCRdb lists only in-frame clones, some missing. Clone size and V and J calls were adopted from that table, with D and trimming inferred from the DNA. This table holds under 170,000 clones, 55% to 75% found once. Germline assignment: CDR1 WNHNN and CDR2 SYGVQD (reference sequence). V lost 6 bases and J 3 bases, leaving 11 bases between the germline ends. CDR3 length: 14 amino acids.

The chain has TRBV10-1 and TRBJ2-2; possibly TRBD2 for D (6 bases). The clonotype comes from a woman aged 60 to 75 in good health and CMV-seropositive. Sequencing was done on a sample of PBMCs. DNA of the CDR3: TGCGCCAGCAGCCCCGGGAGTTACACCGGGGAGCTGTTTTTT. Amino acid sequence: CASSPGSYTGELFF.